The next 13 T cell receptor beta chains were all read from a single sample in a study of T-cell reconstitution after alpha-beta-depleted transplantation in children. Using unique molecular identifiers, the investigators prepared the TCRbeta library. TCRdb re-called the PCR reads through MiXCR, storing one row per CDR3 protein. The data contain around 370,000 distinct CDR3 sequences, over 9% of them singletons. The sequenced sample was PBMCs from the stem cell graft donor, obtained from the stem cell graft. The receptors here all came from a human donor who donated a stem cell graft to a child with acute lymphoblastic leukemia.

DNA for the CDR3: TGTGCCACCAGCAGAGAACTGAGACAGGGGATAAAGAACACTGAAGCTTTCTTT. Its translation is CATSRELRQGIKNTEAFF. The chain joins TRBV15 to TRBJ1-1, with 8 bases aligning to TRBD1. This CDR3 has 18 amino acids. Per germline, CDR1 LNHNV and CDR2 YYDKDF (reference sequence). The ends lost 0 bases at V and 1 base at J; junction bases unmatched: 10.

The rearrangement uses TRBV25-1 and TRBJ1-2; D is unresolved. The germline V gene encodes CDR1 MGHDK and CDR2 SYGVNS. This CDR3 is built from 13 residues. With 3 bases removed from V and 8 bases from J, the gap between germline ends came to 13 bases. CDR3 sequence (DNA): TGTGCCAGCAGTGACACTACAAGAGGAGGCTACACCTTC. As protein: CASSDTTRGGYTF.

There are a few counts of this clonotype. The rearrangement joins TRBV11-1 to TRBJ2-2; possible D gene TRBD1, 6 bases. The germline gives CDR1 SGHAT, CDR2 FQDESV (reference sequence). Between the trimmed V and J ends, which lost 4 bases and 0 bases, there was a span of 24 bases. The CDR3 spans 20 residues. The CDR3 protein is CASSSIGRPQGPSNTGELFF. In nucleotides, the CDR3 is TGTGCCAGCAGCTCTATAGGCCGCCCCCAGGGGCCTTCGAACACCGGGGAGCTGTTTTTT.

V is TRBV20-1 and J is TRBJ2-7, with 9 bases identical to TRBD2. Germline-derived CDR1 and CDR2 are DFQATT and SNEGSKA (reference sequence). Unmatched junction bases numbered 11, after V lost 4 bases and J lost 7 bases. This CDR3 region has 14 residues. CDR3 loop: CSATRSGSAGEQYF. The DNA for the CDR3 is TGCAGTGCTACCCGTAGCGGGAGTGCCGGGGAGCAGTACTTC.

The chain links TRBV29-1 to TRBJ2-7; a possible D gene is TRBD2 (6 bases). CDR3 length: 12 residues. The germline V gene has CDR1 SQVTM and CDR2 ANQGSEA. V dropped 7 bases and J dropped 2 bases, with 12 bases sitting between them. The DNA of the CDR3 is TGCAGCGGCATAGGAGGGACCTACGAGCAGTACTTC. Protein product: CSGIGGTYEQYF.

The CDR3 coding sequence is TGTGCCAGCAGTTCAACCGGGACAAAGGGCTCCTACGAGCAGTACTTC. Translated: CASSSTGTKGSYEQYF. J is TRBJ2-7 and V is TRBV6-5; D perhaps matches TRBD1 (6 bases). Trimming removed 4 bases from V and 0 bases from J, with 16 bases in between. The germline V gene has CDR1 MNHEY and CDR2 SVGAGI. The CDR3 runs to 16 residues.

This clonotype has a count of ten or more. This chain joins TRBV9 and TRBJ1-2, with D possibly being TRBD1 (6 bases). The CDR3 length is 16 residues. Germline CDR1 reads SGDLS; CDR2 reads YYNGEE. Trimming took 3 bases from V and 4 from J, leaving 19 bases between them. The CDR3 nucleotides are TGTGCCAGCAGCGACGAGTACCGCGACAGGACCTATGGCTACACCTTC. Amino acids: CASSDEYRDRTYGYTF. The whole variable domain, remainder taken from reference TRBV9 and TRBJ1-2, is DSGVTQTPKHLITATGQRVTLRCSPRSGDLSVYWYQQSLDQGLQFLIQYYNGEERAKGNILERFSAQQFPDLHSELNLSSLELGDSALYFCASSDEYRDRTYGYTFGSGTRLTVV.

The chain uses TRBV12-3 or TRBV12-4 and TRBJ2-5; TRBD2 might be the D (6 bases). Trimming took off 3 bases at V and 5 bases at J, with 10 bases between the two ends. This CDR3 is 13 amino acids long. The CDR3 nucleotides are TGTGCCAGCAGTTTTGCGGGGACGGAGACCCAGTACTTC. The encoded protein is CASSFAGTETQYF.

This clonotype was seen only a few times. The J gene is TRBJ1-2, the V gene TRBV29-1; the match to TRBD1 covers 7 bases. Germline V gene sequence: CDR1 SQVTM, CDR2 ANQGSEA. The CDR3 loop spans 13 amino acids. V dropped 7 bases and J dropped 5; count of bases not matched to a gene: 10. CDR3 in DNA: TGCAGCGCCCGATACAGGGGCGGGTATGGCTACACCTTC. Amino acids: CSARYRGGYGYTF.

The V gene is TRBV6-2 or TRBV6-3, the J gene TRBJ2-7; 8 positions agree with TRBD1. V shed 5 bases, J shed 1 base, and the junction held 10 bases outside the gene matches. CDR3 size: 16 residues. Germline values: CDR1 MNHEY, CDR2 SVGEGT. The CDR3 spells CASSPNRDRTSYEQYF. For the CDR3, the DNA is TGTGCCAGCAGTCCCAACCGGGACAGGACGTCCTACGAGCAGTACTTC.

The V gene is TRBV19, the J gene TRBJ2-7; 9 bases match TRBD2. The length of the CDR3 is 13 residues. V trimming: 4 bases; J trimming: 6 bases; junction bases outside the gene matches: 4. In germline, CDR1 is LNHDA, CDR2 SQIVND (reference sequence). The CDR3 nucleotides read TGTGCCAGTAGTACAGTAGCGGGAGTCGAGCAGTACTTC. This encodes CASSTVAGVEQYF.

This clonotype was detected only a few times. This rearrangement joins TRBV4-1 to TRBJ2-3; D may be TRBD1 (7 bases). The V end lost 4 bases, the J end lost 5 bases, and 16 bases lay between the germline ends. The germline V gene encodes CDR1 MGHRA and CDR2 YSYEKL. This CDR3 region has 15 residues. In DNA form, the CDR3 reads TGCGCCAGCAGCCTCCAGGGGGGCGGCGGAGATACGCAGTATTTT. It is translated as CASSLQGGGGDTQYF.

The rearrangement uses TRBV3-1 and TRBJ1-5; D is perhaps TRBD1 (5 bases). The CDR3 extends over 15 amino acids. V was cut by 3 bases and J by 0 bases, with 9 bases left in between. Per germline, CDR1 LGHDT and CDR2 YNNKEL (reference sequence). This chain's CDR3 is CASSHPRDSNQPQHF. DNA of the CDR3: TGTGCCAGCAGCCATCCCAGGGATAGCAATCAGCCCCAGCATTTT.